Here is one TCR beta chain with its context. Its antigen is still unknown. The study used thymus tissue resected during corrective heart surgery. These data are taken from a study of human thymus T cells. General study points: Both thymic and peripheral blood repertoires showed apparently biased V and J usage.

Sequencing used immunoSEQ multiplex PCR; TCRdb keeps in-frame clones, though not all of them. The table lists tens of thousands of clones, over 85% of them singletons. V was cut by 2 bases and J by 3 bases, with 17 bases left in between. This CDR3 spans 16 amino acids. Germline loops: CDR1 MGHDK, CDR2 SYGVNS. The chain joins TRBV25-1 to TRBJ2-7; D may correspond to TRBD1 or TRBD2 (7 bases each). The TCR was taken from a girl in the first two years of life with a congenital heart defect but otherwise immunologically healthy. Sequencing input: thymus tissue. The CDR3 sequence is CASSESGNRGDYEQYF. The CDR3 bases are TGTGCCAGCAGTGAAAGCGGGAACAGGGGTGACTACGAGCAGTACTTC.